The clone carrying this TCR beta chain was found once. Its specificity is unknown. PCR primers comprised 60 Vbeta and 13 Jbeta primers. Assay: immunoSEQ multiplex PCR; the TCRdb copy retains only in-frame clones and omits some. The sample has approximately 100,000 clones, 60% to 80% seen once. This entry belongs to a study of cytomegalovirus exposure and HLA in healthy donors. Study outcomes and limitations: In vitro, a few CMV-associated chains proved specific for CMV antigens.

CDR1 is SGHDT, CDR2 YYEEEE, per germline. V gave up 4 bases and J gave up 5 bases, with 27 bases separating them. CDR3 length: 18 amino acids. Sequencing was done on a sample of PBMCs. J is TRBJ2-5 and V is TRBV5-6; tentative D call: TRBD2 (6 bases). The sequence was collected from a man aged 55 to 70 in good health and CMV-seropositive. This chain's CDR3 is CASSILAAFTSFWETQYF. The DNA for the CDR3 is TGTGCCAGCAGCATCTTAGCGGCTTTTACTAGCTTCTGGGAGACCCAGTACTTC.